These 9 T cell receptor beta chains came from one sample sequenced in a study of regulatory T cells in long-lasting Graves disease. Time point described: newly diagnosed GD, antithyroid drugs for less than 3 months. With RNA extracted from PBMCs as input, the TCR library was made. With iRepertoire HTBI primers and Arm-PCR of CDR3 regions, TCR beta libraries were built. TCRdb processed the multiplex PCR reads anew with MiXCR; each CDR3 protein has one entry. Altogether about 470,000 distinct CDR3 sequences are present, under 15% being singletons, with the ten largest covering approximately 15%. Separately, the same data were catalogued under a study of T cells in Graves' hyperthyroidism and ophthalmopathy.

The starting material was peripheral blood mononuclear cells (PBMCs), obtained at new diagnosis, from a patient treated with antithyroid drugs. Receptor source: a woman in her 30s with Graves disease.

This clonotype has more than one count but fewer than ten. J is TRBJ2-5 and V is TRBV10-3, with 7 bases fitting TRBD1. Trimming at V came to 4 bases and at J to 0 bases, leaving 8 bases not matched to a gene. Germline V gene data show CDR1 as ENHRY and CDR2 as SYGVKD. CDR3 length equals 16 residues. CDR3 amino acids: CAISAHAGTDQETQYF. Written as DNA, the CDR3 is TGTGCCATCAGTGCCCACGCCGGGACAGACCAAGAGACCCAGTACTTC.

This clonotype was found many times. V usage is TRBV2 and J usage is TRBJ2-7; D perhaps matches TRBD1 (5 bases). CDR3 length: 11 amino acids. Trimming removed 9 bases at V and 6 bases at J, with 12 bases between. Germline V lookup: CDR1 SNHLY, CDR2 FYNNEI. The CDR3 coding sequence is TGTGCCAGTACAGGTCTCGGCGAGCAGTACTTC. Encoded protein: CASTGLGEQYF. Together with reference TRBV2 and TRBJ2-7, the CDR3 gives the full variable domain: EPEVTQTPSHQVTQMGQEVILRCVPISNHLYFYWYRQILGQKVEFLVSFYNNEISEKSEIFDDQFSVERPDGSNFTLKIRSTKLEDSAMYFCASTGLGEQYFGPGTRLTVT.

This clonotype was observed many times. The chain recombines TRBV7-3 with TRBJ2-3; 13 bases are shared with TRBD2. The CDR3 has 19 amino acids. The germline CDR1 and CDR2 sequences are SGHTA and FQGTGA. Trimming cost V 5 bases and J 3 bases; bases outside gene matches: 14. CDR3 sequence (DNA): TGTGCCAGCAGCCGGACTAGCGGGAGAACGCGGTCTGAGACAGATACGCAGTATTTT. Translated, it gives CASSRTSGRTRSETDTQYF. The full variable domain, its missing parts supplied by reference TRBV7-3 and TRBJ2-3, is GAGVSQTPSNKVTEKGKYVELRCDPISGHTALYWYRQSLGQGPEFLIYFQGTGAADDSGLPNDRFFAVRPEGSVSTLKIQRTERGDSAVYLCASSRTSGRTRSETDTQYFGPGTRLTVL.

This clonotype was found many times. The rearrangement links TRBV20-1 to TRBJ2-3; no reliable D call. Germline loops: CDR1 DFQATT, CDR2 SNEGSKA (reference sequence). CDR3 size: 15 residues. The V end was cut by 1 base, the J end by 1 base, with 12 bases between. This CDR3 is CSARGPDGRTDTQYF. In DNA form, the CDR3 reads TGCAGTGCTAGAGGCCCCGACGGGCGCACAGATACGCAGTATTTT.

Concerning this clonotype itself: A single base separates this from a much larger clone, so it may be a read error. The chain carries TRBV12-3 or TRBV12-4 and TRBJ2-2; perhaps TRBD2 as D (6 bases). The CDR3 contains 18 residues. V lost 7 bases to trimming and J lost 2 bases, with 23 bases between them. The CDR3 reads CASNRRVDRVDNTGELFF. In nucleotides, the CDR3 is TGTGCCAGCAATAGGAGGGTGGACCGCGTTGACAACACCGGGGAGCTGTTTTTT.

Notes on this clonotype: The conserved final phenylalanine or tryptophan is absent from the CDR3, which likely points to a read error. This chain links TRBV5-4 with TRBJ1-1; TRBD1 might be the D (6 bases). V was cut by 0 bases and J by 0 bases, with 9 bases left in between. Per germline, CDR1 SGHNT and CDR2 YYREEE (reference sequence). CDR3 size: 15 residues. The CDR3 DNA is TGTGCCAGCAGCTTGGAGGGGGGAATGAACACTGAAGCTTTCTCT. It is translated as CASSLEGGMNTEAFS.

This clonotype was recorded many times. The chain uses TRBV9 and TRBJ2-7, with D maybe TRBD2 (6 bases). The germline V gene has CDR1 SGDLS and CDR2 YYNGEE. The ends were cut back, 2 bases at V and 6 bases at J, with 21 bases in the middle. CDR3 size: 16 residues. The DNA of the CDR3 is TGTGCCAGCAGCGTTTGGGGGGACCCGACCGCCACCGAGCAGTACTTC. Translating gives CASSVWGDPTATEQYF. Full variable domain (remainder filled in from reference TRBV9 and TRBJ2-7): DSGVTQTPKHLITATGQRVTLRCSPRSGDLSVYWYQQSLDQGLQFLIQYYNGEERAKGNILERFSAQQFPDLHSELNLSSLELGDSALYFCASSVWGDPTATEQYFGPGTRLTVT.

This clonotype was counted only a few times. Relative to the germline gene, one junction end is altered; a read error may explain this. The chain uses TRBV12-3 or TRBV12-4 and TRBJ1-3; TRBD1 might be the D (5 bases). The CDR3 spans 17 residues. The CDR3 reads CASGLALGGTAGNTIYF. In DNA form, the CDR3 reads TGTGCCAGCGGTTTAGCGCTTGGGGGGACTGCTGGAAACACCATATATTTT.

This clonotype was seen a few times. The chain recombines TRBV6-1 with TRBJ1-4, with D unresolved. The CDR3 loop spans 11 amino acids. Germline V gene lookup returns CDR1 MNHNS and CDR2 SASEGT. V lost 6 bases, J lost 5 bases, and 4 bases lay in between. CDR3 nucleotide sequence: TGTGCCAGCAGAAACAATGAAAAACTGTTTTTT. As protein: CASRNNEKLFF.